Shown below are 19 T cell receptor beta chains from a single sample sequenced in a study of shared clonotypes between healthy human individuals. Assay used: immunoSEQ multiplex PCR; TCRdb lists only in-frame clones, some missing. The profile shows 1 million to 1.3 million clones, approximately 78% of them singletons. The sample taken for sequencing was memory CD4+ T cells from PBMCs. Subset meaning: CD45RA-negative fraction. These receptors all come from a man between 18 and 29 years old in good health. Some clones in this sample may be carry-over from other donors' samples.

This sequence joins TRBV30 and TRBJ2-7; TRBD2 aligns across 12 bases. The length of the CDR3 is 13 residues. The V and J ends lost 4 bases and 6 bases, in that order; junction bases with no gene match: 4. CDR1 and CDR2 (germline): GTSNPN, SVGIG (reference sequence). The CDR3 nucleotides read TGTGCCTGGACTAGCGGGAGGGCCCCCGAGCAGTACTTC. It yields the protein CAWTSGRAPEQYF. Complete variable domain (other parts from reference TRBV30 and TRBJ2-7): SQTIHQWPATLVQPVGSPLSLECTVEGTSNPNLYWYRQAAGRGLQLLFYSVGIGQISSEVPQNLSASRPQDRQFILSSKKLLLSDSGFYLCAWTSGRAPEQYFGPGTRLTVT.

The V gene is TRBV9, the J gene TRBJ1-4; D unresolved. CDR3 length: 13 amino acids. Germline CDR1 SGDLS, CDR2 YYNGEE. Trimming took 7 bases from V and 5 from J, leaving 12 bases between them. CDR3 coding DNA: TGTGCCAGCGGGCCGGGCGGAAATGAAAAACTGTTTTTT. This encodes CASGPGGNEKLFF.

The genes are TRBV7-8 and TRBJ1-2; a weak D match, TRBD1 (5 bases). CDR1 and CDR2 (germline): SGHVS, FQNEAQ. CDR3 size: 16 residues. V was trimmed by 1 base and J by 0 bases, leaving 12 bases between them. CDR3 protein: CASSLVQGPANYGYTF. In DNA, the CDR3 is TGTGCCAGCAGCTTAGTTCAGGGACCAGCTAACTATGGCTACACCTTC.

The rearrangement links TRBV7-2 to TRBJ1-1, with D unresolved. Germline CDR1 reads SGHTA; CDR2 reads FQGNSA. There are 13 residues in the CDR3. The V gene lost 2 bases and the J gene lost 11 bases, with 15 bases spanning the gap. CDR3 amino acids: CASSLFKQALAFF. CDR3 nucleotide sequence: TGTGCCAGCAGCTTATTTAAGCAGGCCCTCGCTTTCTTT.

For this clone: Other DNA sequences within the sample encode an identical CDR3. The chain couples TRBV4-1 to TRBJ2-6; D is undetermined. This CDR3 comprises 16 residues. In germline, CDR1 is MGHRA, CDR2 YSYEKL. Trimming cost V 1 base and J 0 bases, with 7 bases left between them. CDR3 protein: CASSQVLASGANVLTF. In DNA form, the CDR3 reads TGCGCCAGCAGCCAAGTTTTGGCCTCTGGGGCCAACGTCCTGACTTTC.

For this clone: A single base is all that separates this from a far larger clone, so a read error is likely. The chain combines TRBV20-1 with TRBJ1-3; D is ambiguous. The germline CDR1 and CDR2 sequences are DFQATT and SNEGSKA (reference sequence). The CDR3 is 11 residues long. In DNA form, the CDR3 reads TGCAGTGCCGAATCTGGAAACGCCATATATTTT. Protein sequence: CSAESGNAIYF.

The V and J genes are TRBV5-1 and TRBJ2-5, with D maybe TRBD2 (6 bases). Germline CDR1 is SGHRS and CDR2 is YFSETQ. V lost 1 base and J lost 5, with 27 bases in between. CDR3 length equals 19 residues. For the CDR3, the DNA is TGCGCCAGCAGCTTGTGGTCGGGGCACCGCTCCGGACTATTGGAGACCCAGTACTTC. Protein product: CASSLWSGHRSGLLETQYF.

Only a few counts were recorded for this clone. This chain links TRBV28 with TRBJ1-2; tentative D call: TRBD1 (5 bases). This CDR3 has 14 residues. V gave up 5 bases and J gave up 4 bases, with 14 bases separating them. Germline values: CDR1 MDHEN, CDR2 SYDVKM. The CDR3 reads CASSLSRGSYGYTF. The CDR3, as DNA: TGTGCCAGCAGTCTAAGTCGGGGGAGCTATGGCTACACCTTC.

The V call is TRBV28, the J call TRBJ1-3, with D unresolved. The CDR3 extends over 14 amino acids. Trimming pared 5 bases from V and 8 bases from J, leaving 16 bases between. The germline V gene has CDR1 MDHEN and CDR2 SYDVKM. The CDR3 sequence is CASSTTPQEDTIYF. The CDR3 region has the DNA TGTGCCAGCAGTACCACCCCTCAGGAGGACACCATATATTTT.

The chain joins TRBV6-1 to TRBJ2-1; TRBD2 matches at 10 bases. Germline CDR1 and CDR2: MNHNS and SASEGT. The CDR3 length is 14 residues. Trimming removed 8 bases from V and 7 bases from J; junction bases left unmatched: 8. CDR3 in amino acids: CASVTSGYLNEQFF. The CDR3 DNA reads TGTGCCAGCGTGACTAGCGGGTACCTTAATGAGCAGTTCTTC.

In regard to this clone: A much larger clonotype is one base distant, so this may be a read error. The chain links TRBV5-8 to TRBJ2-2, with unresolved D. The CDR3 is 13 residues long. V lost 5 bases and J 1 base, leaving 6 bases between the germline ends. CDR1 is SGHTS and CDR2 is YDEGEE in the germline V gene. The DNA of the CDR3 is TGTGCCAGCAGTTTGCGGAACACCGGGGAGCTGTTTTTT. Its translation: CASSLRNTGELFF.

The rearrangement uses TRBV5-1 and TRBJ2-3, with D possibly matching TRBD2 (6 bases). Trimming removed 3 bases at V and 4 bases at J, with 12 bases between. The CDR3 runs 14 residues. Germline V CDR1 and CDR2: SGHRS, YFSETQ. CDR3 sequence reads: CASSSPGVPDTQYF. The DNA of the CDR3 is TGCGCCAGCAGCTCCCCGGGGGTCCCAGATACGCAGTATTTT.

The chain has TRBV9 and TRBJ2-1; 10 nucleotides align to TRBD2. Germline V gene sequence: CDR1 SGDLS, CDR2 YYNGEE. This CDR3 has 15 amino acids. With V trimmed by 4 bases and J by 6 bases, 7 bases remained unmatched. This chain's CDR3 is CASSPRGTSANEQFF. CDR3 DNA sequence: TGTGCCAGCAGCCCCAGGGGGACTAGCGCCAATGAGCAGTTCTTC.

This clone appeared a single time. A read error is possible here, since a much larger clone lies one base away. This sequence joins TRBV6-5 and TRBJ1-5; D ambiguous. This CDR3 spans 12 amino acids. Germline V CDR1 and CDR2: MNHEY, SVGAGI. Trimming pared 5 bases from V and 0 bases from J, leaving 2 bases between. The CDR3 region is CASSHSNQPQHF. CDR3 nucleotide sequence: TGTGCCAGCAGTCATAGCAATCAGCCCCAGCATTTT.

The chain is built from TRBV7-2 and TRBJ2-7; the match to TRBD2 covers 7 bases. With 2 bases clipped from V and 3 bases from J, the junction kept 10 bases outside the gene matches. The V gene's germline CDR1 is SGHTA and CDR2 FQGNSA. The CDR3 runs to 16 residues. CDR3 region: CASSLNAGLAVYEQYF. The DNA of the CDR3 is TGTGCCAGCAGCTTAAATGCGGGGCTAGCGGTCTACGAGCAGTACTTC.

There are a few counts of this clone. This chain connects TRBV29-1 to TRBJ2-5; TRBD2 agrees at 7 bases. Germline V lookup: CDR1 SQVTM, CDR2 ANQGSEA. The CDR3 is 14 residues long. The junction had 9 bases not matched to a gene; V was cut back by 6 bases and J by 2 bases. CDR3 protein: CSVDTAGLQETQYF. CDR3 DNA: TGCAGCGTGGACACAGCGGGACTACAAGAGACCCAGTACTTC.

This chain connects TRBV2 to TRBJ1-1; D unresolved. CDR1 SNHLY and CDR2 FYNNEI come from the germline V gene. V gave up 6 bases and J gave up 4 bases, with 9 bases separating them. The CDR3 consists of 12 residues. CDR3 sequence reads: CASRGWGTEAFF. CDR3 bases: TGTGCCAGCAGAGGTTGGGGCACTGAAGCTTTCTTT.

This chain links TRBV4-3 with TRBJ2-2; D may correspond to TRBD1 or TRBD2 (6 bases each). Germline V CDR1 and CDR2: LGHNA, YSLEER. The V end was cut by 0 bases, the J end by 7 bases, with 18 bases between. The CDR3 loop spans 17 amino acids. This chain's CDR3 is CASSQELGGGGHGELFF. CDR3 DNA sequence: TGCGCCAGCAGCCAAGAACTCGGTGGTGGGGGGCACGGGGAGCTGTTTTTT.

The rearrangement uses TRBV5-1 and TRBJ2-1, with 14 bases that match TRBD2. Germline V lookup: CDR1 SGHRS, CDR2 YFSETQ. V lost 4 bases, J lost 7 bases, and 1 base stayed unmatched. There are 14 residues in the CDR3. The CDR3 spells CASSGTSGRNEQFF. The DNA of the CDR3 is TGCGCCAGCAGCGGGACTAGCGGGAGAAATGAGCAGTTCTTC.